The clone carrying this T cell receptor beta chain has a count of ten or more. The antigen is not known. TCRdb used MiXCR to reprocess the reads, holding one entry per CDR3 protein. Among about 300,000 distinct CDR3 sequences, around 10% were seen once, and the ten largest hold around 2.4%. The CDR3 consists of 12 residues. Deletions cut 1 base from V and 5 bases from J, with 6 bases between. The sample is drawn from a study of T cell repertoires in cytomegalovirus infection. Across the study: Public TCR beta signatures provided an indication of both CMV infection and a matching HLA type. Points from the study as a whole: HLA-C-restricted, CMV-specific TCR beta clonotypes were dominant ex vivo.

This sequence was found in a human donor in good health (CMV status not recorded). Some clones in this sample may be carry-over from other donors' samples. The sequenced sample consisted of PBMCs. The chain recombines TRBV12-3 or TRBV12-4 with TRBJ2-7, with a weak D call TRBD2 (5 bases). CDR3 sequence reads: CASSLGRHEQYF. CDR3 coding DNA: TGTGCCAGCAGTTTAGGGAGGCACGAGCAGTACTTC.